The 27 T cell receptor beta chains below come from one sample, sequenced in a study of blood T cells in healthy people across ages. For the second PCR, which ran for 7 to 11 cycles, a sample-barcoded 5' primer and a J-beta primer mix were used. TCRdb re-derived calls from the 5' RACE reads in MiXCR, one entry per CDR3 protein. The data show 700,000 to 800,000 distinct CDR3 sequences, roughly 47% seen once. The sequencing input was blood. The receptors originated from a woman aged 55-69 years in good health.

The chain employs TRBV7-9 and TRBJ2-3; TRBD2 matches at 8 bases. The CDR3 contains 16 residues. Germline assignment: CDR1 SEHNR and CDR2 FQNEAQ (reference sequence). The V segment lost 4 bases and the J segment 4 bases; nucleotides outside the gene matches: 10. This CDR3 reads CASSSQSGSGADTQYF. In DNA, the CDR3 is TGTGCCAGCAGCTCCCAAAGCGGGAGCGGTGCAGATACGCAGTATTTT.

There are a few counts of this clonotype. The chain combines TRBV20-1 with TRBJ1-2; D may be TRBD1 (6 bases). CDR1 and CDR2 from the germline V gene are DFQATT and SNEGSKA (reference sequence). The CDR3 sequence is 15 residues long. The V end lost 0 bases, the J end lost 3 bases, and 14 bases lay between the germline ends. The CDR3 loop reads CSARDPGGLDYGYTF. The CDR3 bases are TGCAGTGCTAGAGATCCTGGGGGCTTAGACTATGGCTACACCTTC.

The chain links TRBV20-1 to TRBJ2-1, with a possible D match to TRBD1 (6 bases). CDR3 size: 15 residues. Looked up from germline, CDR1 is DFQATT and CDR2 is SNEGSKA (reference sequence). The V end was cut by 2 bases, the J end by 0 bases, with 11 bases between. The CDR3 is CSARPGQISYNEQFF. CDR3 sequence (DNA): TGCAGTGCTAGACCAGGACAGATCTCCTACAATGAGCAGTTCTTC.

Details on this clonotype: A read error may be the cause here, since a much bigger clone is one base away. The J gene is TRBJ2-7, the V gene TRBV29-1, with 7 nucleotides matching TRBD1. Looked up from germline, CDR1 is SQVTM and CDR2 is ANQGSEA. This CDR3 comprises 11 residues. V lost 5 bases, J lost 6 bases, and 4 bases stayed unmatched. The CDR3 nucleotides are TGCAGCGTTCGACAGGGTTCCGAGCAGTACTTC. It yields the protein CSVRQGSEQYF.

The chain links TRBV19 to TRBJ2-1; 7 bases match TRBD1. Germline loops: CDR1 LNHDA, CDR2 SQIVND (reference sequence). V lost 5 bases to trimming and J lost 10 bases; unmatched junction nucleotides: 2. This CDR3 is built from 11 residues. CDR3 coding DNA: TGTGCCAGTAGTCTGGACAGGGAGCAGTTCTTC. Protein product: CASSLDREQFF.

The J gene is TRBJ2-7, the V gene TRBV20-1, with D perhaps matching TRBD2 (6 bases). Germline V gene lookup returns CDR1 DFQATT and CDR2 SNEGSKA (reference sequence). This CDR3 contains 14 residues. Trimming removed 0 bases at V and 0 bases at J, with 9 bases between. The CDR3 bases are TGCAGTGCTAGAGATTGGGGGGACTCCTACGAGCAGTACTTC. Residues: CSARDWGDSYEQYF.

This clonotype has only a few counts. The rearrangement joins TRBV7-9 to TRBJ1-5; D possibly corresponds to TRBD1 (5 bases). With 3 bases removed from V and 1 base from J, the gap between germline ends came to 10 bases. Germline V lookup: CDR1 SEHNR, CDR2 FQNEAQ (reference sequence). This CDR3 comprises 15 residues. In nucleotides, the CDR3 is TGTGCCAGCAGCTTGGGCCCAGGGAGCAATCAGCCCCAGCATTTT. Protein product: CASSLGPGSNQPQHF.

The genes are TRBV4-3 and TRBJ2-5; D is possibly TRBD1 (6 bases). The J call is uncertain, as TRBJ2-7 better fits the DNA end. This CDR3 contains 14 residues. The germline gives CDR1 LGHNA, CDR2 YSLEER. CDR3 nucleotides: TGCGCCAGCAGCCCACAGGGCCTCCCGTACGAGCAGTACTTC. It translates to CASSPQGLPYEQYF.

The chain employs TRBV27 and TRBJ1-6; D possibly corresponds to TRBD1 (5 bases). Germline values: CDR1 MNHEY, CDR2 SMNVEV (reference sequence). V gave up 6 bases and J gave up 3 bases, with 18 bases separating them. CDR3 length equals 17 residues. The CDR3 loop reads CASSASGTGRYNSPLHF. The CDR3 DNA reads TGTGCCAGCAGCGCGAGCGGGACGGGGCGCTATAATTCACCCCTCCACTTT.

V is TRBV7-2 and J is TRBJ2-5, with unresolved D. The CDR3 loop spans 13 amino acids. V dropped 1 base and J dropped 4 bases, with 7 bases sitting between them. CDR1 SGHTA and CDR2 FQGNSA come from the germline V gene. The CDR3 DNA sequence: TGTGCCAGCAGCTTAGTTGAGTCAGAGACCCAGTACTTC. Translating gives CASSLVESETQYF.

This clonotype showed up just a few times. The chain employs TRBV7-2 and TRBJ2-1; D gene unclear. Trimming pared 5 bases from V and 6 bases from J, leaving 11 bases between. Germline CDR1 reads SGHTA; CDR2 reads FQGNSA. The CDR3 contains 13 residues. CDR3 DNA: TGTGCCAGCAGCCCAAGACCAAGCAATGAGCAGTTCTTC. Translating it yields CASSPRPSNEQFF.

The chain is built from TRBV6-1 and TRBJ2-7; 11 nucleotides agree with TRBD2. The closer fit of TRBJ2-5 to the DNA end suggests the J call may be wrong. Looked up from germline, CDR1 is MNHNS and CDR2 is SASEGT. The CDR3 has 14 amino acids. The CDR3 coding sequence is TGTGCCAGCAGTCGACGGACTAGCGGGGAGACCCAGTACTTC. This sequence encodes CASSRRTSGETQYF.

The J gene is TRBJ2-4, the V gene TRBV4-2; D possibly corresponds to TRBD2 (5 bases). CDR1 and CDR2 from the germline V gene are LGHNA and YNFKEQ. V was pared by 1 base and J by 0 bases, with 13 bases between. This CDR3 contains 17 residues. The CDR3 coding sequence is TGTGCCAGCAGCCAAGCAGGTAGGGAGAAAGCCAAAAACATTCAGTACTTC. Protein sequence: CASSQAGREKAKNIQYF.

The chain employs TRBV15 and TRBJ1-5; D unclear. V lost 0 bases and J 2 bases, leaving 5 bases between the germline ends. Germline CDR1 and CDR2: LNHNV and YYDKDF (reference sequence). The CDR3 totals 14 residues. CDR3 amino acids: CATSREDGNQPQHF. Written as DNA, the CDR3 is TGTGCCACCAGCAGAGAAGACGGCAATCAGCCCCAGCATTTT.

This chain links TRBV14 with TRBJ2-5; D remains ambiguous. V was clipped by 1 base and J by 9 bases, with 12 bases between them. The CDR3 is 13 residues long. Germline values: CDR1 SGHDN, CDR2 FVKESK. The DNA for the CDR3 is TGTGCCAGCAGCCAAGTGGTCACGGTGGCCCAGTACTTC. Translation gives CASSQVVTVAQYF. Combining the CDR3 with reference TRBV14 and TRBJ2-5 gives the whole variable domain EAGVTQFPSHSVIEKGQTVTLRCDPISGHDNLYWYRRVMGKEIKFLLHFVKESKQDESGMPNNRFLAERTGGTYSTLKVQPAELEDSGVYFCASSQVVTVAQYFGPGTRLLVL.

The chain carries TRBV28 and TRBJ2-1; TRBD2 aligns across 14 bases. Trimming cost V 7 bases and J 3 bases; bases outside gene matches: 29. CDR1 is MDHEN, CDR2 SYDVKM, per germline. The length of the CDR3 is 24 residues. CDR3 coding DNA: TGTGCCAGCATCTACTCCCAGGCAGGGAGGCAATCCGGGACTAGCGGGAGTCTCTACAATGAGCAGTTCTTC. The encoded protein is CASIYSQAGRQSGTSGSLYNEQFF. Variable domain in full (rest from reference TRBV28 and TRBJ2-1): DVKVTQSSRYLVKRTGEKVFLECVQDMDHENMFWYRQDPGLGLRLIYFSYDVKMKEKGDIPEGYSVSREKKERFSLILESASTNQTSMYLCASIYSQAGRQSGTSGSLYNEQFFGPGTRLTVL.

CDR3 nucleotide sequence: TGTGCCAGCAGCCACTTGGGAGGGAGCTCCTACAATGAGCAGTTCTTC. This translates into CASSHLGGSSYNEQFF. V and J are TRBV4-2 and TRBJ2-1, with 7 bases that match TRBD2. Germline CDR1 reads LGHNA; CDR2 reads YNFKEQ. J gave up 0 bases and V 3 bases, and 5 bases lay outside the gene matches. There are 16 residues in the CDR3.

This clonotype has a single count. This chain joins TRBV29-1 and TRBJ2-5, with TRBD2 matching over 12 bases. V was pared by 5 bases and J by 2 bases, with 6 bases of the junction left unmatched. From germline, CDR1 is SQVTM and CDR2 ANQGSEA. This CDR3 is 15 amino acids long. The CDR3 sequence: CSVPGTSGCQETQYF. The DNA for the CDR3 is TGCAGCGTTCCTGGGACTAGCGGGTGTCAAGAGACCCAGTACTTC.

In this sample, this clonotype turned up once. The V and J genes are TRBV6-5 and TRBJ1-1; D perhaps matches TRBD1 (5 bases). Germline V lookup: CDR1 MNHEY, CDR2 SVGAGI. The CDR3 loop spans 14 amino acids. The V end lost 2 bases, the J end lost 8 bases, and 15 bases lay between the germline ends. In DNA form, the CDR3 reads TGTGCCAGCAGTTACGGGGCCCGCATAGGGGAAGCTTTCTTT. It is translated as CASSYGARIGEAFF.

V and J are TRBV5-6 and TRBJ1-2; 7 nucleotides align to TRBD1. CDR1 and CDR2 (germline): SGHDT, YYEEEE. V lost 4 bases, J lost 7 bases, and 7 bases stayed unmatched. The CDR3 loop spans 13 amino acids. The CDR3 loop is CASSPTQGSGYTF. The CDR3 coding sequence is TGTGCCAGCAGCCCGACACAGGGGTCTGGCTACACCTTC.

This sequence joins TRBV5-5 and TRBJ2-3; D is perhaps TRBD1 (5 bases). Trimming cost V 2 bases and J 5 bases, with 18 bases left between them. There are 16 residues in the CDR3. Germline V CDR1 and CDR2: SGHKS, YYEKEE (reference sequence). For the CDR3, the DNA is TGTGCCAGCAGCTTACGTACCAATGGGGCAATAGATACGCAGTATTTT. Protein: CASSLRTNGAIDTQYF.

The chain uses TRBV12-3 or TRBV12-4 and TRBJ2-7, with 12 bases lining up with TRBD2. The trim removed 6 bases at V and 9 bases at J, leaving 12 bases unmatched. This CDR3 spans 15 amino acids. Here the CDR3 DNA reads TGTGCCAGCAGCTCTCTAGCGGGGGGGCCGGGTGGGCAGTACTTC. Protein sequence: CASSSLAGGPGGQYF.

V gene TRBV2 combines with J gene TRBJ2-5; TRBD2 aligns across 13 bases. With the DNA end fitting TRBJ2-7 better, the J assignment may be wrong. Germline loops: CDR1 SNHLY, CDR2 FYNNEI. The CDR3 spans 15 residues. CDR3 in DNA: TGTGCCAGCAGCGGGACTAGCGGGAAAGGAGGCGAGCAGTACTTC. Translation gives CASSGTSGKGGEQYF.

Only a few counts were recorded for this clonotype. The rearrangement links TRBV11-1 to TRBJ2-1, with TRBD1 identical over 8 bases. Germline CDR1 SGHAT, CDR2 FQDESV (reference sequence). Trimming took 8 bases from V and 7 from J; bases not matched to a gene: 7. The CDR3 is made up of 13 amino acids. The CDR3 DNA is TGTGCCAGCGTAGGACAGGGTGGAAATGAGCAGTTCTTC. Translation: CASVGQGGNEQFF.

The chain uses TRBV20-1 and TRBJ2-7, with D unclear. Trimming removed 4 bases at V and 2 bases at J, with 21 bases between. The CDR3 is 16 amino acids. Looked up from germline, CDR1 is DFQATT and CDR2 is SNEGSKA (reference sequence). The CDR3, as DNA: TGCAGTGCTAAGGGCAGGTCGCTTCTACATCCCTACGAGCAGTACTTC. It translates to CSAKGRSLLHPYEQYF.

The chain couples TRBV7-2 to TRBJ2-5, with unresolved D. The ends were cut back, 2 bases at V and 4 bases at J, with 11 bases in the middle. Germline V lookup: CDR1 SGHTA, CDR2 FQGNSA. The CDR3 is 14 amino acids. The CDR3 here is CASSLTWSGETQYF. CDR3 DNA sequence: TGTGCCAGCAGCTTAACCTGGTCCGGAGAGACCCAGTACTTC.

The chain uses TRBV4-3 and TRBJ1-6, with D unresolved. This CDR3 spans 15 amino acids. Germline CDR1 and CDR2: LGHNA and YSLEER. The V and J ends lost 4 bases and 14 bases respectively, with 21 bases between them. CDR3 sequence reads: CASSPEHRLQRALHF. The CDR3 DNA follows: TGCGCCAGCAGCCCCGAACACAGACTCCAGAGGGCCCTCCACTTT.